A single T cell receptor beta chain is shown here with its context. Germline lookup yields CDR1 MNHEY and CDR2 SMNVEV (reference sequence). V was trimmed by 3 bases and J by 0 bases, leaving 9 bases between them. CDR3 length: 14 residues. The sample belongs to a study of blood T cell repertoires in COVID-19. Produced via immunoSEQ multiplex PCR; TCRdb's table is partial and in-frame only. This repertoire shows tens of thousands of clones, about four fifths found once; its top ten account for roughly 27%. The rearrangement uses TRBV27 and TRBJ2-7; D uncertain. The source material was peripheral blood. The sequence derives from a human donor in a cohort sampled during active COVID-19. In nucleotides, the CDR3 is TGTGCCAGCAGTTTCCAGTGGAGCTCCTACGAGCAGTACTTC. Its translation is CASSFQWSSYEQYF.